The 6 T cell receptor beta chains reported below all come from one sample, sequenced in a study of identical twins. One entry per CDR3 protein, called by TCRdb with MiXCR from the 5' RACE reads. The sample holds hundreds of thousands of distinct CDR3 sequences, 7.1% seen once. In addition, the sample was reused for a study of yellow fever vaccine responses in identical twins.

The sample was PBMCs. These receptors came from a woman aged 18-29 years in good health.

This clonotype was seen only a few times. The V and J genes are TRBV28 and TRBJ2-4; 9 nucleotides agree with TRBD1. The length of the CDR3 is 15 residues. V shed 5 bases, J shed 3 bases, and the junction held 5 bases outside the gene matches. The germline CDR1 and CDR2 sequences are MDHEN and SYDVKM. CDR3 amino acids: CASSPQGADKNIQYF. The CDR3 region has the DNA TGTGCCAGCAGTCCACAGGGGGCTGACAAAAACATTCAGTACTTC.

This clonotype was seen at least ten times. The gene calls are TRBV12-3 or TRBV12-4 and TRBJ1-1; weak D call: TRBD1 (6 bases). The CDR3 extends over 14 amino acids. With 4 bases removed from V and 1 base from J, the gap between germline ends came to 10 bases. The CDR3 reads CASSWGRKNTEAFF. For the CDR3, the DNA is TGTGCCAGCAGTTGGGGGCGGAAGAACACTGAAGCTTTCTTT.

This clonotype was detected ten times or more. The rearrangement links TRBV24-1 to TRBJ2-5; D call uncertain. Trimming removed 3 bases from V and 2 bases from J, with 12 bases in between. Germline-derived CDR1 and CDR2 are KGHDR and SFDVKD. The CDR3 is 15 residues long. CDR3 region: CATSDPREEQETQYF. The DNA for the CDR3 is TGTGCCACCAGTGATCCCCGTGAGGAGCAAGAGACCCAGTACTTC.

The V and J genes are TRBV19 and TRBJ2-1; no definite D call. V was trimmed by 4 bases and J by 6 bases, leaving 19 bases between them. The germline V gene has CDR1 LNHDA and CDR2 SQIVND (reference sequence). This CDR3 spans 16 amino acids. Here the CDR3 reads CASSKVGGNLGNEQFF. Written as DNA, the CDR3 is TGTGCCAGTAGTAAAGTCGGCGGAAATTTGGGCAATGAGCAGTTCTTC.

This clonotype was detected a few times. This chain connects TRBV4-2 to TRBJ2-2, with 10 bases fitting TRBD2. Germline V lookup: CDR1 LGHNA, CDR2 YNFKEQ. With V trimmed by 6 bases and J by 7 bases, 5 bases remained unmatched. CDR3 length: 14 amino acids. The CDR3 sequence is CASSSGGKIGELFF. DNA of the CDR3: TGTGCCAGCAGTAGCGGGGGGAAAATCGGGGAGCTGTTTTTT.

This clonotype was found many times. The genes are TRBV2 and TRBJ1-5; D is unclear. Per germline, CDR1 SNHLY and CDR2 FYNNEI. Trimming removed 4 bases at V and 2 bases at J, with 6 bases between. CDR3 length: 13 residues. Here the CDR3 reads CASSVLGNQPQHF. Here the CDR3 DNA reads TGTGCCAGCAGTGTACTCGGCAATCAGCCCCAGCATTTT.